The 27 T cell receptor beta chains listed next were all sequenced from one sample in a study of cytomegalovirus exposure and HLA in healthy donors. PCR was performed using 60 Vbeta and 13 Jbeta primers. Clones were read by immunoSEQ multiplex PCR, and TCRdb kept only the in-frame ones, dropping some. The table has 60,000 to 65,000 clones, about three quarters seen once. Sequenced sample: PBMCs. The receptors shown here come from a man aged 50 to 60 in good health and CMV-seropositive.

The chain links TRBV2 to TRBJ2-5, with TRBD2 identical over 11 bases. Germline trimming cut 9 bases from V and 4 bases from J; bases unmatched to any gene: 4. The CDR3 is 13 residues long. CDR1 SNHLY and CDR2 FYNNEI come from the germline V gene. This chain's CDR3 is CASLSGRGETQYF. The CDR3, as DNA: TGTGCCAGTCTTAGCGGGAGGGGAGAGACCCAGTACTTC. The full variable domain, with the rest looked up from reference TRBV2 and TRBJ2-5, is EPEVTQTPSHQVTQMGQEVILRCVPISNHLYFYWYRQILGQKVEFLVSFYNNEISEKSEIFDDQFSVERPDGSNFTLKIRSTKLEDSAMYFCASLSGRGETQYFGPGTRLLVL.

V usage is TRBV4-3 and J usage is TRBJ2-1; tentative D call: TRBD1 (5 bases). This CDR3 has 14 amino acids. The V end was cut by 3 bases, the J end by 11 bases, with 17 bases between. Germline V gene sequence: CDR1 LGHNA, CDR2 YSLEER. For the CDR3, the DNA is TGCGCCAGCAGCCATTCCGATAGGACACTTAAGCAGTTCTTC. Its translation: CASSHSDRTLKQFF.

This chain connects TRBV19 to TRBJ2-7, with D perhaps TRBD1 (5 bases). CDR1 and CDR2 (germline): LNHDA, SQIVND (reference sequence). Deletions cut 5 bases from V and 0 bases from J, with 11 bases between. CDR3 size: 14 residues. In DNA, the CDR3 is TGTGCCAGTAGTCTTCAGGGTAGCTCCTACGAGCAGTACTTC. It translates to CASSLQGSSYEQYF.

The chain carries TRBV15 and TRBJ2-3, with 12 bases that match TRBD2. Germline V gene sequence: CDR1 LNHNV, CDR2 YYDKDF (reference sequence). CDR3 length: 19 amino acids. J was trimmed by 5 bases and V by 0 bases; bases with no gene match: 12. CDR3 amino acids: CATSRDREQASGGVDTQYF. DNA of the CDR3: TGTGCCACCAGCAGAGACAGGGAACAGGCTAGCGGGGGGGTAGATACGCAGTATTTT.

There are a few counts of this clone. This chain links TRBV13 with TRBJ1-1; D not resolved. This CDR3 is 15 amino acids long. V shed 6 bases and J shed 6 bases, with 20 bases lying between them. CDR1 is PRHDT and CDR2 is FYEKMQ in the germline V gene (reference sequence). CDR3: CASSFARGSRAEAFF. In DNA, the CDR3 is TGTGCCAGCAGTTTCGCGAGAGGGAGTAGGGCTGAAGCTTTCTTT. The whole variable domain, filled in from reference TRBV13 and TRBJ1-1, reads AAGVIQSPRHLIKEKRETATLKCYPIPRHDTVYWYQQGPGQDPQFLISFYEKMQSDKGSIPDRFSAQQFSDYHSELNMSSLELGDSALYFCASSFARGSRAEAFFGQGTRLTVV.

This chain connects TRBV5-1 to TRBJ2-7, with D perhaps TRBD1 (6 bases). V lost 4 bases, J lost 2 bases, and 10 bases lay in between. The CDR3 runs to 13 residues. Germline-derived CDR1 and CDR2 are SGHRS and YFSETQ. Written as DNA, the CDR3 is TGCGCCAGCAGCAAGACAGGAACCTACGAGCAGTACTTC. It specifies CASSKTGTYEQYF. The entire variable domain, with the rest obtained from reference TRBV5-1 and TRBJ2-7, is as follows: KAGVTQTPRYLIKTRGQQVTLSCSPISGHRSVSWYQQTPGQGLQFLFEYFSETQRNKGNFPGRFSGRQFSNSRSEMNVSTLELGDSALYLCASSKTGTYEQYFGPGTRLTVT.

V and J are TRBV19 and TRBJ1-5; TRBD1 matches at 8 bases. The V gene end was trimmed by 3 bases and the J gene end by 0 bases; junction bases not matched to a gene: 7. This CDR3 has 17 amino acids. The germline CDR1 and CDR2 sequences are LNHDA and SQIVND (reference sequence). The CDR3 DNA sequence: TGTGCCAGTAGTATTACAGGGGGGGACTTTAGCAATCAGCCCCAGCATTTT. Translated: CASSITGGDFSNQPQHF.

The genes are TRBV6-6 and TRBJ2-5, with D possibly being TRBD2 (7 bases). V was cut by 8 bases and J by 6 bases, with 19 bases left in between. The CDR3 covers 14 residues. Per germline, CDR1 MNHNY and CDR2 SVGAGI (reference sequence). In DNA form, the CDR3 reads TGTGCCAGCCGGGCAGGGGAGGGGTTGAAGACCCAGTACTTC. It specifies CASRAGEGLKTQYF.

The V and J genes are TRBV9 and TRBJ2-3, with TRBD2 matching 8 bases. V gave up 3 bases and J gave up 9 bases; unmatched junction bases: 6. This CDR3 contains 13 residues. Germline assignment: CDR1 SGDLS and CDR2 YYNGEE. The CDR3: CASSAQRENTQYF. CDR3 bases: TGTGCCAGCAGCGCTCAGCGGGAGAACACGCAGTATTTT.

The genes are TRBV6-5 and TRBJ2-2; a weak D match, TRBD2 (6 bases). Trimming took 4 bases from V and 5 from J, leaving 17 bases between them. Germline-derived CDR1 and CDR2 are MNHEY and SVGAGI. The length of the CDR3 is 16 residues. In DNA form, the CDR3 reads TGTGCCAGCAGTTCCCCCGGGAGCCGGGGAACCGGGGAGCTGTTTTTT. Translated, it gives CASSSPGSRGTGELFF.

The gene calls are TRBV27 and TRBJ2-2; D remains unclear. V lost 8 bases and J 4 bases, leaving 17 bases between the germline ends. This CDR3 contains 15 residues. The V gene's germline CDR1 is MNHEY and CDR2 SMNVEV (reference sequence). The CDR3: CASFPGLRSTGELFF. CDR3 DNA: TGTGCCAGCTTCCCTGGTTTGAGGAGCACCGGGGAGCTGTTTTTT.

This rearrangement joins TRBV27 to TRBJ2-2; D might be TRBD2 (5 bases). The CDR3 is made up of 13 amino acids. CDR1 and CDR2 (germline): MNHEY, SMNVEV (reference sequence). V was cut by 6 bases and J by 6 bases, with 11 bases left in between. The CDR3 coding sequence is TGTGCCAGCAGGACGGACTTTCCCGGGGAGCTGTTTTTT. Translated: CASRTDFPGELFF.

In DNA form, the CDR3 reads TGTGCCAGCAGAAAAAGCGGGGAACGCAATCAGCCCCAGCATTTT. Translated, it gives CASRKSGERNQPQHF. The chain links TRBV28 to TRBJ1-5, with unresolved D. This CDR3 has 15 amino acids. CDR1 and CDR2 (germline): MDHEN, SYDVKM. V lost 6 bases and J 2 bases, leaving 14 bases between the germline ends.

This clone was seen only a few times. The rearrangement uses TRBV7-9 and TRBJ2-7; 12 bases match TRBD2. Unmatched junction bases numbered 0, after V lost 1 base and J lost 2 bases. Looked up from germline, CDR1 is SEHNR and CDR2 is FQNEAQ (reference sequence). The CDR3 sequence is 15 residues long. CDR3 sequence (DNA): TGTGCCAGCAGCTTAGGACTAGCGGGAGCCTACGAGCAGTACTTC. This gives the protein CASSLGLAGAYEQYF.

This rearrangement joins TRBV15 to TRBJ2-7; 7 bases line up with TRBD2. V shed 2 bases, J shed 7 bases, and the junction held 14 bases outside the gene matches. This CDR3 region has 16 residues. Looked up from germline, CDR1 is LNHNV and CDR2 is YYDKDF (reference sequence). CDR3 in amino acids: CATSRSRTGGPREQYF. DNA for the CDR3: TGTGCCACCAGCAGATCGCGGACGGGAGGCCCCAGGGAGCAGTACTTC.

This clone was detected only once. The V call is TRBV7-2, the J call TRBJ2-3, with 10 bases lining up with TRBD2. This CDR3 contains 17 residues. The germline V gene encodes CDR1 SGHTA and CDR2 FQGNSA. V lost 3 bases and J lost 0; bases outside the gene matches: 6. The CDR3 loop reads CASSFGLADMSTDTQYF. In nucleotides, the CDR3 is TGTGCCAGCAGCTTCGGACTAGCGGACATGAGCACAGATACGCAGTATTTT.

The V call is TRBV5-1, the J call TRBJ1-1, with D possibly matching TRBD1 (6 bases). This CDR3 spans 14 amino acids. CDR1 SGHRS and CDR2 YFSETQ come from the germline V gene. The ends were cut back, 0 bases at V and 2 bases at J, with 8 bases in the middle. CDR3 nucleotide sequence: TGCGCCAGCAGCTTGGACAGGGCAAACACTGAAGCTTTCTTT. Translating it yields CASSLDRANTEAFF.

The chain recombines TRBV6-1 with TRBJ1-3; D is ambiguous. The CDR3 has 15 residues. The germline gives CDR1 MNHNS, CDR2 SASEGT. V was clipped by 0 bases and J by 0 bases, with 6 bases between them. CDR3 sequence (DNA): TGTGCCAGCAGTGAAGCGGGCTCCTCTGGAAACACCATATATTTT. It yields the protein CASSEAGSSGNTIYF.

The rearrangement uses TRBV7-6 and TRBJ1-5; a possible D gene is TRBD1 (6 bases). Trimming stripped 3 bases from V and 5 bases from J, with 14 bases between. This CDR3 is built from 15 residues. Germline V gene sequence: CDR1 SGHVS, CDR2 FNYEAQ. The CDR3 reads CASSLGQGPYQPQHF. CDR3 sequence (DNA): TGTGCCAGCAGCTTGGGACAAGGGCCCTATCAGCCCCAGCATTTT.

As for this clone: An end of the junction differs from the germline gene, which may be a read error. The chain is built from TRBV5-4 and TRBJ2-7, with 13 bases that match TRBD2. The CDR3 sequence is 17 residues long. CDR1 and CDR2 (germline): SGHNT, YYREEE (reference sequence). The CDR3 nucleotides are TGTGCCAGCAGCGTCCCGGGACTAGCGGGGCACGCCTACGGGCAGTACTTC. It yields the protein CASSVPGLAGHAYGQYF.

This chain joins TRBV27 and TRBJ1-5; a possible D gene is TRBD1 (5 bases). Trimming removed 6 bases from V and 0 bases from J, with 18 bases in between. This CDR3 has 17 residues. Looked up from germline, CDR1 is MNHEY and CDR2 is SMNVEV (reference sequence). CDR3 coding DNA: TGTGCCAGCAGCCTTATATACGGGGGTGATAGCAATCAGCCCCAGCATTTT. It codes for CASSLIYGGDSNQPQHF.

The J gene is TRBJ1-5, the V gene TRBV28; D is perhaps TRBD1 (6 bases). The CDR3 has 16 amino acids. Trimming pared 3 bases from V and 9 bases from J, leaving 21 bases between. CDR1 and CDR2 (germline): MDHEN, SYDVKM. The CDR3 DNA follows: TGTGCCAGCAGTTTTCTGGGGGGGCGGAAATCACGGCCCCAGCATTTT. This gives the protein CASSFLGGRKSRPQHF.

The chain links TRBV7-3 to TRBJ2-3; TRBD1 matches 8 bases. The CDR3 spans 12 residues. Germline V lookup: CDR1 SGHTA, CDR2 FQGTGA. J was trimmed by 6 bases and V by 5 bases; bases with no gene match: 1. The CDR3 spells CASSNRGDTQYF. The CDR3 DNA is TGTGCCAGCAGCAACAGGGGGGATACGCAGTATTTT. Using reference TRBV7-3 and TRBJ2-3 for the parts outside the CDR3, the full variable domain is GAGVSQTPSNKVTEKGKYVELRCDPISGHTALYWYRQSLGQGPEFLIYFQGTGAADDSGLPNDRFFAVRPEGSVSTLKIQRTERGDSAVYLCASSNRGDTQYFGPGTRLTVL.

The chain joins TRBV13 to TRBJ1-2, with no clear D. Germline V gene sequence: CDR1 PRHDT, CDR2 FYEKMQ (reference sequence). The CDR3 covers 12 residues. Trimming removed 5 bases from V and 5 bases from J, with 9 bases in between. For the CDR3, the DNA is TGTGCCAGCAGCCTAAACCTTTATGGCTACACCTTC. Its protein product is CASSLNLYGYTF.

The chain employs TRBV7-9 and TRBJ2-1, with D tentatively TRBD2 (6 bases). The germline gives CDR1 SEHNR, CDR2 FQNEAQ (reference sequence). The CDR3 extends over 16 amino acids. Trimming stripped 5 bases from V and 3 bases from J, with 17 bases between. CDR3 sequence reads: CASSPRGGASYNEQFF. CDR3 coding DNA: TGTGCCAGCAGCCCCCGGGGCGGGGCGAGCTACAATGAGCAGTTCTTC.

This chain links TRBV28 with TRBJ1-5; TRBD1 aligns across 8 bases. Trimming at V came to 5 bases and at J to 3 bases, leaving 6 bases not matched to a gene. The CDR3 is 15 residues long. The germline CDR1 and CDR2 sequences are MDHEN and SYDVKM. In nucleotides, the CDR3 is TGTGCCAGCAGTACCCACAGGGGGACCAATCAGCCCCAGCATTTT. Its protein is CASSTHRGTNQPQHF. Supplemented by reference TRBV28 and TRBJ1-5, the full variable domain reads DVKVTQSSRYLVKRTGEKVFLECVQDMDHENMFWYRQDPGLGLRLIYFSYDVKMKEKGDIPEGYSVSREKKERFSLILESASTNQTSMYLCASSTHRGTNQPQHFGDGTRLSIL.

The chain is built from TRBV19 and TRBJ1-5; the D is unclear. Trimming stripped 7 bases from V and 0 bases from J, with 16 bases between. CDR1 LNHDA and CDR2 SQIVND come from the germline V gene (reference sequence). The CDR3 loop spans 16 amino acids. This chain's CDR3 is CASMTGFDYSNQPQHF. The CDR3 DNA follows: TGTGCCAGTATGACGGGTTTCGATTATAGCAATCAGCCCCAGCATTTT. Combining the CDR3 with reference TRBV19 and TRBJ1-5 gives the whole variable domain DGGITQSPKYLFRKEGQNVTLSCEQNLNHDAMYWYRQDPGQGLRLIYYSQIVNDFQKGDIAEGYSVSREKKESFPLTVTSAQKNPTAFYLCASMTGFDYSNQPQHFGDGTRLSIL.